The 11 T cell receptor beta chains listed next were all sequenced from one sample in a study of molecular identifiers for immune sequencing clone quantification. TCRdb processed the PCR reads anew with MiXCR; each CDR3 protein has one entry. Found here are about 640,000 distinct CDR3 sequences, about 20% of them singletons; the top ten hold 0.85%. Specimen: naive CD8+ T cells from blood, with Jurkat cell RNA spiked in. Documented subset: FACS-sorted CD8+CD4-CCR7+CD45RA+ naive T cells. All receptors come from a human donor in good health. Some libraries in this study had Jurkat cell RNA spiked in.

This clonotype was seen ten or more times. V is TRBV2 and J is TRBJ2-2; D is perhaps TRBD2 (6 bases). Germline CDR1 is SNHLY and CDR2 is FYNNEI. V was shortened by 4 bases and J by 5 bases, with 20 bases between the two germline ends. There are 17 residues in the CDR3. The CDR3 here is CASSAELGVRGTGELFF. CDR3 coding DNA: TGTGCCAGCAGTGCCGAGCTGGGGGTCCGGGGGACCGGGGAGCTGTTTTTT.

The chain links TRBV19 to TRBJ2-2; D unclear. The ends were cut back, 10 bases at V and 4 bases at J, with 10 bases in the middle. Looked up from germline, CDR1 is LNHDA and CDR2 is SQIVND (reference sequence). There are 12 residues in the CDR3. The CDR3 DNA follows: TGTGCCATTGCGTACAGCACCGGGGAGCTGTTTTTT. Translated, it gives CAIAYSTGELFF.

This clonotype was observed many times. The chain combines TRBV12-5 with TRBJ2-5; 7 nucleotides line up with TRBD1. The V segment lost 7 bases and the J segment 3 bases; nucleotides outside the gene matches: 5. Germline CDR1 reads LGHNT; CDR2 reads FRNRAP. The CDR3 runs to 13 residues. Written as DNA, the CDR3 is TGTGCTAGTGACGATGGGACAGAAGAGACCCAGTACTTC. Its protein product is CASDDGTEETQYF.

The J gene is TRBJ1-5, the V gene TRBV6-2 or TRBV6-3; D gene unclear. This CDR3 has 15 residues. Germline CDR1 is MNHEY and CDR2 is SVGEGT. V was pared by 4 bases and J by 0 bases, with 10 bases between. The CDR3 region is CASSCPASSNQPQHF. The CDR3 DNA sequence: TGTGCCAGCAGTTGCCCCGCCAGTAGCAATCAGCCCCAGCATTTT.

At least ten counts were recorded for this clonotype. This chain joins TRBV6-2 or TRBV6-3 and TRBJ2-5; 7 bases are shared with TRBD2. CDR1 is MNHEY, CDR2 SVGEGT, per germline. Germline trimming cut 4 bases from V and 0 bases from J; bases unmatched to any gene: 2. The CDR3 is 14 amino acids. This CDR3 is CASSCAGDQETQYF. CDR3 bases: TGTGCCAGCAGTTGTGCGGGAGACCAAGAGACCCAGTACTTC.

This clonotype was observed a few times. J is TRBJ1-4 and V is TRBV7-6; unclear D gene. The CDR3 loop spans 15 amino acids. V dropped 5 bases and J dropped 0 bases, with 10 bases sitting between them. Germline V gene sequence: CDR1 SGHVS, CDR2 FNYEAQ. The CDR3 DNA is TGTGCCAGCAGCGATACGCTGGCAACTAATGAAAAACTGTTTTTT. This translates into CASSDTLATNEKLFF.

In its sample, this clonotype was seen many times. The rearrangement links TRBV7-2 to TRBJ2-4; 8 bases line up with TRBD1. The CDR3 loop spans 17 amino acids. The trim removed 5 bases at V and 1 base at J, leaving 10 bases unmatched. Per germline, CDR1 SGHTA and CDR2 FQGNSA. The chain's CDR3 is CASSPRDRPLAKNIQYF. The CDR3 coding sequence is TGTGCCAGCAGCCCCAGGGACAGGCCACTTGCCAAAAACATTCAGTACTTC.

Ten or more counts support this clonotype. The chain links TRBV18 to TRBJ2-5; TRBD1 or TRBD2 may be the D gene (5 bases each). The CDR3 is 13 residues long. Trimming took 6 bases from V and 4 from J, leaving 12 bases between them. Germline lookup yields CDR1 KGHSH and CDR2 LQKENI. The CDR3 protein is CASSGDVGETQYF. The CDR3 region has the DNA TGTGCCAGCTCTGGGGACGTAGGAGAGACCCAGTACTTC.

Many counts were recorded for this clonotype. The chain is built from TRBV20-1 and TRBJ2-7, with a possible D match to TRBD1 (5 bases). Trimming stripped 0 bases from V and 6 bases from J, with 15 bases between. This CDR3 spans 14 amino acids. The germline gives CDR1 DFQATT, CDR2 SNEGSKA (reference sequence). CDR3 region: CSARDRARELEQYF. The CDR3 DNA is TGCAGTGCTAGAGATCGAGCCAGGGAACTCGAGCAGTACTTC.

The V gene is TRBV19, the J gene TRBJ1-1, with D hard to call. V lost 6 bases, J lost 4 bases, and 9 bases lay in between. This CDR3 comprises 12 residues. Germline-derived CDR1 and CDR2 are LNHDA and SQIVND (reference sequence). The CDR3 DNA reads TGTGCCAGTAGCCCCTTTGGCACTGAAGCTTTCTTT. Translation: CASSPFGTEAFF.

This clonotype was seen ten or more times. The genes are TRBV27 and TRBJ2-3; 7 positions agree with TRBD1. The CDR3 runs 14 residues. With V trimmed by 6 bases and J by 2 bases, 5 bases remained unmatched. CDR1 MNHEY and CDR2 SMNVEV come from the germline V gene (reference sequence). The CDR3 region has the DNA TGTGCCAGCAGCTTGGGACAGTTCACAGATACGCAGTATTTT. Translated: CASSLGQFTDTQYF.